This TCR beta chain stems from a study of blood T cell repertoires in COVID-19 (dated by TCRdb to 2020 to 2021). In the study overall: Samples covering the acute and convalescent phases of COVID-19 were provided by collaborators in the United States, Italy and Spain. Where available, HLA class I and class II types were obtained from metadata supplied by the sample provider rather than from assay-based typing. The sample metadata nearly always contained a de-identified subject ID, COVID-19 status, age in years and sex. Subjects who had been exposed to COVID-19, were actively infected with it, or had recovered from it provided the deeply sampled blood TCRbeta repertoires that made up the dataset. A freely available public database, intended as a resource for researchers studying the immune response to SARS-CoV-2, is where the repertoires were released. The samples were drawn from the first 160 participants of the ongoing ImmuneRACE study and from 1,254 subjects provided by 6 global collaborators. The prospective study material was composed of cDNA or gDNA derived from T cells, B-cell-depleted T cells, or PBMCs. What the research found in general, with its limitations: The quantity of clinical and demographic metadata differed by source and by participant and was supplied without curation.

V loses 5 bases at its end and J loses 1 base; junction bases beyond the gene matches: 4. The CDR3 holds 14 amino acids from the cysteine to the phenylalanine. The kept DNA is CDR3 alone, 42 bases in frame from the first base. Taken from the germline V gene (reference sequence), the CDR1 and CDR2 loops are MNHEY and SMNVEV. The collaborating institutions used their own protocols to collect whole blood in K2EDTA tubes. For TCRbeta analysis, collaborator samples were shipped as frozen whole blood, as isolated PBMCs, or as DNA extracted from either sample type. The immunoSEQ Assay, a bias-controlled multiplex PCR, was used to amplify TCRbeta CDR3 regions from genomic DNA. In the original analysis: Nucleated cell counts per sample were estimated from amplification of reference gene primers within the assay. To quantify the absolute abundance of each unique TCRbeta CDR3 rearrangement, sequence reads were collapsed and filtered. For each sample, productive Simpson clonality was calculated by taking the square root of Simpson's diversity index across productive rearrangements. Drawn from immuneACCESS, this table holds only the in-frame rearrangements with V and J called that TCRdb kept. Clones are partly lost; checked studies trace under half to an unresolved V gene and leave the rest unexplained. V, J and clone size were drawn from that table, and D and trimming were deduced from the DNA. A total of roughly 73,000 clones appear in this sample, about nine tenths of them only once. The top ten constitute 1.5% of the sample.

This clone was found a few times. Its antigen is still unknown. Per-base quality was not reported, and no clone a single base away is much larger than it. The sequence is built from TRBV27 and TRBJ2-5, with TRBD1 matching 7 junction bases. The source of this sequence is a man over 45 with acute or convalescent COVID-19. Material: peripheral blood. CDR3 sequence: CASSPTGVQETQYF. The DNA sequence is given as TGTGCCAGCAGTCCTACAGGGGTCCAAGAGACCCAGTACTTC.